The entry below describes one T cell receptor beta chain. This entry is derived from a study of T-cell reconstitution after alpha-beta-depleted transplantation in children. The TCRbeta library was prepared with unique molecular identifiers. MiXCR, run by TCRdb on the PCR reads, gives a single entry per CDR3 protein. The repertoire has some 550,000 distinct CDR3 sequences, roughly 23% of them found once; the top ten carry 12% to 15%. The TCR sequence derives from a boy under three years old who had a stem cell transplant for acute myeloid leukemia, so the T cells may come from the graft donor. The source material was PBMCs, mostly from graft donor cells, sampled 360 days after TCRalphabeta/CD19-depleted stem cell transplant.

CDR3 sequence: CASSLRPTNQPQHF. CDR3 coding DNA: TGTGCCAGCAGTTTAAGGCCTACCAATCAGCCCCAGCATTTT. The rearrangement joins TRBV12-3 or TRBV12-4 to TRBJ1-5, with D unresolved. This CDR3 has 14 amino acids. V was cut by 2 bases and J by 3 bases, with 8 bases left in between.